This TCR beta chain came from a study of shared clonotypes between healthy human individuals. About the research overall: A couple of women and a few men aged 18 to 49 made up the donors. Study outcomes and limitations: The researchers took only blood, and tissue repertoires probably look different. Among a handful of donors, 4.5% to 5.5% of naive CD4 clonotypes were found in common. The study generally estimated greater richness for naive than memory subsets.

In the case of this clone: Antigen: not known.

The germline V gene has CDR1 MNHEY and CDR2 SMNVEV (reference sequence). V dropped 3 bases and J dropped 1 base, with 9 bases sitting between them. The CDR3 sequence is 15 residues long. Only in-frame clones appear in the TCRdb table, and some are missing; sequencing was by immunoSEQ multiplex PCR. In the table there are approximately 710,000 clones, 90% of which are singletons. The source is a man aged 18-30 years in good health. Some clones in this sample may be carry-over from other donors' samples. V usage is TRBV27 and J usage is TRBJ2-2; the D gene is possibly TRBD1 (5 bases). Sample: memory CD8+ T cells from PBMCs. Subset denoted: CD45RO+ cells pooled with CCR7-negative TemRA cells. The CDR3 reads CASSLKQVNTGELFF. DNA for the CDR3: TGTGCCAGCAGTTTGAAACAGGTGAACACCGGGGAGCTGTTTTTT.